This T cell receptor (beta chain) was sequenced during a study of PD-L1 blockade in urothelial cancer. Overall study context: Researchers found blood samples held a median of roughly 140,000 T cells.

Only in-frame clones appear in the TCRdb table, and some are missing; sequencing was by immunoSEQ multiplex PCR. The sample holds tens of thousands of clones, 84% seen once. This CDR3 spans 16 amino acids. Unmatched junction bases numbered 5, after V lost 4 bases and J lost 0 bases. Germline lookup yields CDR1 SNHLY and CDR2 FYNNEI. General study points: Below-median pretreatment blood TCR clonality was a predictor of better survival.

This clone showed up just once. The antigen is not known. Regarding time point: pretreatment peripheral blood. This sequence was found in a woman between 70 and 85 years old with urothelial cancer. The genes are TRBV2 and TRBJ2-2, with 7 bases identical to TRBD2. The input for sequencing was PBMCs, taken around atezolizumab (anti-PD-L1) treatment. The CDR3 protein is CASSVTTSSNTGELFF. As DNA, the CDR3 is TGTGCCAGCAGTGTCACGACTAGCTCGAACACCGGGGAGCTGTTTTTT.